Below, 19 T cell receptor beta chains from the same sample are listed, as sequenced in a study of blood T cells in healthy people across ages (dated by TCRdb to the mid-2010s). Library preparation was by 5' RACE. These reads were obtained on an Illumina HiSeq 2500. A second PCR of roughly 6 to 12 cycles was performed with a sample-barcoded 5' primer and a J-beta primer mix. The raw public data were reprocessed by TCRdb itself: fastp quality trimming at Q25, MiXCR clonotype calling, in-frame beta chains only. Every distinct CDR3 protein forms one entry, paired with its most common genes and DNA. The sample profile shows 600,000 or so distinct CDR3 sequences; about 30% of them were found once. 15% to 18% of the sample rests with the top ten. The sample taken for sequencing was blood. The receptors come from a woman over 75 in good health.

The table lists this clonotype with many counts. J is TRBJ1-5 and V is TRBV18, with D possibly TRBD1 on 6 matching bases. Looked up from germline, CDR1 is KGHSH and CDR2 is LQKENI. The CDR3 sequence is 13 residues long. Between the trimmed V and J ends, which lost 8 bases and 5 bases, there was a span of 13 bases. CDR3 residues: CASPRTVYQPQHF. The CDR3 nucleotides are TGTGCCAGCCCAAGGACAGTATATCAGCCCCAGCATTTT.

Comments on this clonotype: Germline and junction disagree at one end, which may indicate a read error. The chain links TRBV19 to TRBJ2-3; 7 bases align to TRBD1. This CDR3 is 15 amino acids long. Germline lookup yields CDR1 LNHDA and CDR2 SQIVND (reference sequence). The CDR3 is CASRIGTARTDTQYF. DNA for the CDR3: TGTGCCAGTAGGATAGGGACAGCTCGCACAGATACGCAGTATTTT.

In this sample, this clonotype turned up a few times. The chain links TRBV27 to TRBJ1-1; no clear D gene. The CDR3 loop spans 16 amino acids. Germline loops: CDR1 MNHEY, CDR2 SMNVEV (reference sequence). V gave up 1 base and J gave up 4 bases, with 16 bases separating them. The CDR3 bases are TGTGCCAGCAGTTTATTGGGGATCGGGGTAGCCACTGAAGCTTTCTTT. Its translation is CASSLLGIGVATEAFF.

A remark on this clonotype: The conserved phenylalanine or tryptophan is not found at the CDR3 terminus, so this likely reflects a read error. This rearrangement joins TRBV7-9 to TRBJ1-1; TRBD1 is a possible D gene (5 bases). The germline V and J ends were trimmed by 5 bases and 1 base, with 17 bases remaining between them. The length of the CDR3 is 16 residues. Germline V gene data show CDR1 as SEHNR and CDR2 as FQNEAQ (reference sequence). The CDR3 nucleotides are TGTGCCAGCAGCCGAAGGGATACAGGCGCGAACACTGAAGCTTTCTGT. This encodes CASSRRDTGANTEAFC.

CDR3 region: CASSLVGHYEQYF. CDR3 DNA sequence: TGCGCCAGCAGCTTGGTAGGACATTACGAGCAGTACTTC. The gene calls are TRBV5-1 and TRBJ2-5; D may be TRBD1 (5 bases). The J call may be mistaken, given a closer DNA end match to TRBJ2-7. CDR1 and CDR2 (germline): SGHRS, YFSETQ. The CDR3 has 13 amino acids.

Ten or more counts support this clonotype. J is TRBJ2-7 and V is TRBV7-2; 7 nucleotides agree with TRBD2. The CDR3 is made up of 16 amino acids. CDR1 and CDR2 from the germline V gene are SGHTA and FQGNSA. The trim removed 1 base at V and 7 bases at J, leaving 13 bases unmatched. DNA for the CDR3: TGTGCCAGCAGCTTAGTAATGTGGGGGGGATCAATTGAGCAGTACTTC. Its translation is CASSLVMWGGSIEQYF. The full variable domain, with the rest looked up from reference TRBV7-2 and TRBJ2-7, is GAGVSQSPSNKVTEKGKDVELRCDPISGHTALYWYRQSLGQGLEFLIYFQGNSAPDKSGLPSDRFSAERTGGSVSTLTIQRTQQEDSAVYLCASSLVMWGGSIEQYFGPGTRLTVT.

This clonotype has a count of ten or more. The chain is built from TRBV19 and TRBJ2-5; 9 bases match TRBD1. Germline assignment: CDR1 LNHDA and CDR2 SQIVND (reference sequence). CDR3 length equals 14 residues. V dropped 4 bases and J dropped 2; count of bases not matched to a gene: 2. The CDR3 is CASSTGTGQETQYF. The CDR3, as DNA: TGTGCCAGTAGTACCGGGACAGGGCAAGAGACCCAGTACTTC.

The table lists this clonotype with a few counts. The rearrangement links TRBV5-6 to TRBJ1-1, with a weak D call TRBD1 (5 bases). The CDR3 has 14 amino acids. The germline V and J ends were trimmed by 0 bases and 5 bases, with 11 bases remaining between them. Germline lookup yields CDR1 SGHDT and CDR2 YYEEEE. The CDR3 reads CASSLEQGPTEAFF. In DNA, the CDR3 is TGTGCCAGCAGCTTGGAGCAGGGTCCGACTGAAGCTTTCTTT.

There are many counts of this clonotype. The chain combines TRBV7-2 with TRBJ2-3; 7 bases match TRBD2. Germline CDR1 and CDR2: SGHTA and FQGNSA. This CDR3 region has 14 residues. With V trimmed by 5 bases and J by 7 bases, 9 bases remained unmatched. The CDR3 sequence is CASSLSSGGNTQYF. DNA of the CDR3: TGTGCCAGCAGCCTATCTAGCGGAGGAAATACGCAGTATTTT.

In this sample, this clonotype turned up a few times. A much larger clone differs from this one at a single base, so this may be a read error. CDR3 sequence (DNA): TGTGCCAGCAGTAGGACTAGCGGGGGGTTCCAAGAGACCCAGTTCTTC. It encodes CASSRTSGGFQETQFF. The chain links TRBV7-2 to TRBJ2-1, with 14 bases aligning to TRBD2. CDR3 length: 16 amino acids. The germline gives CDR1 SGHTA, CDR2 FQGNSA. J gave up 13 bases and V 6 bases, and 14 bases lay outside the gene matches.

To note about this clonotype: Just one base apart from a much larger clone, this may be a read error. The rearrangement uses TRBV20-1 and TRBJ2-5; TRBD2 aligns across 10 bases. From germline, CDR1 is DFQATT and CDR2 SNEGSKA (reference sequence). The CDR3 is 14 amino acids. Here the CDR3 reads CGALAGAYQETQYF. CDR3 sequence (DNA): TGCGGTGCGCTAGCGGGGGCGTACCAAGAGACCCAGTACTTC.

This clonotype was seen repeatedly, ten times or more. The chain employs TRBV30 and TRBJ1-2, with unresolved D. Germline V CDR1 and CDR2: GTSNPN, SVGIG (reference sequence). Trimming left V 4 bases short and J 8 bases short, with 17 bases between. The CDR3 extends over 13 amino acids. The CDR3 bases are TGTGCCTGGACCCCTCGGTCCCATGAGGGCTACACCTTC. It is translated as CAWTPRSHEGYTF.

This clonotype was picked up a small number of times. The V gene is TRBV12-3 or TRBV12-4, the J gene TRBJ1-2; TRBD1 matches at 7 bases. With V trimmed by 6 bases and J by 11 bases, 9 bases remained unmatched. CDR3 size: 12 residues. CDR3 bases: TGTGCCAGCAGACGGGGACAGAAGGAATACACCTTC. It is translated as CASRRGQKEYTF.

The rearrangement joins TRBV30 to TRBJ2-5, with 7 bases aligning to TRBD1. Germline V lookup: CDR1 GTSNPN, CDR2 SVGIG (reference sequence). The CDR3 runs to 13 residues. V was pared by 4 bases and J by 2 bases, with 4 bases of the junction left unmatched. CDR3 residues: CAWTPGQQETQYF. The CDR3 bases are TGTGCCTGGACCCCGGGACAGCAAGAGACCCAGTACTTC.

Regarding this clonotype: A read error may produce the germline difference seen at one junction end. The J gene is TRBJ1-4, the V gene TRBV5-6; no reliable D call. Germline CDR1 reads SGHDT; CDR2 reads YYEEEE. The CDR3 contains 15 residues. The CDR3 loop reads CASSPLGKTNEKRFF. The DNA of the CDR3 is TGTGCCAGCAGCCCGCTGGGGAAAACTAATGAAAAACGGTTTTTT. The full variable domain, its missing parts supplied by reference TRBV5-6 and TRBJ1-4, is DAGVTQSPTHLIKTRGQQVTLRCSPKSGHDTVSWYQQALGQGPQFIFQYYEEEERQRGNFPDRFSGHQFPNYSSELNVNALLLGDSALYLCASSPLGKTNEKRFFGSGTQLSVL.

This clonotype was observed many times. The V and J genes are TRBV7-2 and TRBJ2-5; TRBD2 matches at 8 bases. From germline, CDR1 is SGHTA and CDR2 FQGNSA. The CDR3 runs to 15 residues. V shed 1 base and J 11 bases; nucleotides not matched to a gene: 12. As DNA, the CDR3 is TGTGCCAGCAGCTTAGGGTCCAGCGGGGGCCTCAAGCAGTACTTC. This sequence encodes CASSLGSSGGLKQYF.

The CDR3 is CASRSSGGASYEQYF. The CDR3 DNA is TGTGCCAGCAGGAGTAGCGGGGGGGCCTCCTACGAGCAGTACTTC. The chain is built from TRBV6-2 or TRBV6-3 and TRBJ2-7; 11 positions agree with TRBD2. The CDR3 covers 15 residues. The trim removed 6 bases at V and 0 bases at J, leaving 4 bases unmatched. Germline CDR1 reads MNHEY; CDR2 reads SVGEGT.

Note on this clonotype: This could be a read error, since a much larger clone is one nucleotide away. This rearrangement joins TRBV7-2 to TRBJ2-1; D not certain. The DNA end is a closer match to TRBJ2-7, so the J assignment may be wrong. The CDR3 runs to 14 residues. CDR1 and CDR2 from the germline V gene are SGHTA and FQGNSA. As DNA, the CDR3 is TGTGCCAGCAGCTTAGAACACTCCTACAATGAGCAGTACTTC. It encodes CASSLEHSYNEQYF.

Ten or more counts support this clonotype. V is TRBV6-6 and J is TRBJ2-1; 9 bases agree with TRBD1. J gave up 3 bases and V 6 bases, and 6 bases lay outside the gene matches. The CDR3 spans 15 residues. Germline CDR1 and CDR2: MNHNY and SVGAGI (reference sequence). CDR3 sequence (DNA): TGTGCCAGCAGCCCGGGGACAGGGAACTACAATGAGCAGTTCTTC. The encoded protein is CASSPGTGNYNEQFF.